This T cell receptor (beta chain) was identified during a study of CXCR3-negative and CXCR3-positive naive CD8 T cells. General study results and limits: A higher hydrophobicity marked the TRB CDR3s of CXCR3-positive naive cells versus CXCR3-negative naive cells.

Identification of naive CD8+ T cells rested on CD45RO-CCR7+CD27+CD95- status. Each TRB cDNA library was prepared by 5' RACE (with UMI labels). TCRdb reanalyzed the 5' RACE reads, giving one entry per CDR3 protein sequence and no DNA. The sample table sets out tens of thousands of distinct CDR3 sequences. About this clonotype itself: Antigen unknown.

The sequence came from a human donor in good health. Some clones in this sample may be carry-over from other donors' samples. Sequenced: naive CXCR3+ CD8+ T cells from blood. Subset in this sample: CD45RO-CCR7+CD27+CD95- naive CD8+ T cells expressing CXCR3 (TNR3+).

This CDR3 is CSARGTSGGPSYEQYF. The rearrangement links TRBV20-1 to TRBJ2-7; TCRdb's D gene call, TRBD2, goes unchecked for lack of DNA. This CDR3 comprises 16 residues. Germline V gene data show CDR1 as DFQATT and CDR2 as SNEGSKA (reference sequence).